The 6 T cell receptor beta chains below all came from one sample that was sequenced in a study of blood T cell repertoires in COVID-19. Data came from immunoSEQ multiplex PCR; TCRdb stores just in-frame clones and leaves some out. Of over 200,000 clones in the sample, 65% to 90% were seen once. Sequencing was done on a sample of peripheral blood. The receptors here all came from a human donor in a cohort sampled during active COVID-19.

In the case of this clone: This specimen includes other DNA sequences encoding the same CDR3. The chain combines TRBV10-3 with TRBJ1-1, with D possibly matching TRBD1 (6 bases). Germline CDR1 and CDR2: ENHRY and SYGVKD. The ends were cut back, 6 bases at V and 1 base at J, with 9 bases in the middle. The CDR3 loop spans 13 amino acids. CDR3 nucleotide sequence: TGTGCCATCAGGGACAGAGGGAACACTGAAGCTTTCTTT. The encoded protein is CAIRDRGNTEAFF.

The chain combines TRBV24-1 with TRBJ2-7; the D is unclear. The CDR3 runs to 13 residues. V gave up 3 bases and J gave up 7 bases, with 12 bases separating them. Germline V CDR1 and CDR2: KGHDR, SFDVKD. CDR3 sequence: CATSDRHTREQYF. Written as DNA, the CDR3 is TGTGCCACCAGTGATCGACACACGAGAGAGCAGTACTTC.

This clone has only one observation. V usage is TRBV7-2 and J usage is TRBJ1-1; 9 positions match TRBD1. With 7 bases clipped from V and 4 bases from J, the junction kept 7 bases outside the gene matches. Germline V CDR1 and CDR2: SGHTA, FQGNSA. This CDR3 has 14 residues. The CDR3 nucleotides are TGTGCCAGCACCCTACAGGGGGCGAGCACTGAAGCTTTCTTT. Encoded protein: CASTLQGASTEAFF. The full variable domain, with the rest looked up from reference TRBV7-2 and TRBJ1-1, is GAGVSQSPSNKVTEKGKDVELRCDPISGHTALYWYRQSLGQGLEFLIYFQGNSAPDKSGLPSDRFSAERTGGSVSTLTIQRTQQEDSAVYLCASTLQGASTEAFFGQGTRLTVV.

The chain employs TRBV5-1 and TRBJ2-5, with 8 bases fitting TRBD2. The CDR3 is made up of 17 amino acids. V lost 0 bases to trimming and J lost 4 bases; unmatched junction nucleotides: 11. CDR1 and CDR2 from the germline V gene are SGHRS and YFSETQ. The CDR3 loop is CASSLVIGGGRGETQYF. The CDR3 DNA follows: TGCGCCAGCAGCTTGGTTATTGGCGGGGGGCGCGGAGAGACCCAGTACTTC.

The chain joins TRBV2 to TRBJ1-4, with D possibly being TRBD1 (5 bases). The V and J ends lost 2 bases and 6 bases respectively, with 10 bases between them. This CDR3 is 14 amino acids long. Per germline, CDR1 SNHLY and CDR2 FYNNEI. CDR3 region: CASSESRVDEKLFF. CDR3 bases: TGTGCCAGCAGTGAAAGCAGGGTGGATGAAAAACTGTTTTTT.

This clone appeared once. This sequence may be a read error, since a much larger clone differs from it by one base. V is TRBV5-8 and J is TRBJ2-7; 7 nucleotides align to TRBD2. This CDR3 is 13 amino acids long. Per the germline V gene, CDR1 is SGHTS and CDR2 is YDEGEE. The V and J ends lost 1 base and 2 bases, in that order; junction bases with no gene match: 0. The CDR3 bases are TGTGCCAGCAGCTTGAGCGGGGCCTACGAGCAGTACTTC. As protein: CASSLSGAYEQYF.